The 32 T cell receptor beta chains below come from one sample, sequenced in a study of early T cells in non-severe SARS-CoV-2 infection. Each CDR3 protein gets one entry after TCRdb re-called the 5' RACE reads with MiXCR. The sample has around 60,000 distinct CDR3 sequences, approximately 11% seen once. Source material: whole blood. These receptors were obtained from an adult who was a healthcare worker with PCR-confirmed SARS-CoV-2 infection or an uninfected control (not recorded which).

The chain uses TRBV20-1 and TRBJ2-3; D is ambiguous. The germline gives CDR1 DFQATT, CDR2 SNEGSKA (reference sequence). V lost 2 bases to trimming and J lost 0 bases, with 12 bases between them. This CDR3 is 15 amino acids long. CDR3 DNA: TGCAGTGCTAGAACCTCCCTCCATAGCACAGATACGCAGTATTTT. It encodes CSARTSLHSTDTQYF.

This clonotype was recorded many times. The chain couples TRBV18 to TRBJ2-1, with D possibly matching TRBD1 (6 bases). The germline V gene has CDR1 KGHSH and CDR2 LQKENI. The CDR3 is 13 amino acids. Trimming stripped 4 bases from V and 6 bases from J, with 10 bases between. CDR3 DNA: TGTGCCAGCTCACTACAGGGTTCCAATGAGCAGTTCTTC. Protein product: CASSLQGSNEQFF.

The V and J genes are TRBV6-6 and TRBJ1-3; TRBD1 might be the D (5 bases). With 4 bases removed from V and 4 bases from J, the gap between germline ends came to 5 bases. Germline V lookup: CDR1 MNHNY, CDR2 SVGAGI (reference sequence). The CDR3 is 12 residues long. Here the CDR3 reads CASSSGGNTIYF. In DNA form, the CDR3 reads TGTGCCAGCAGTTCAGGGGGAAACACCATATATTTT.

This clonotype was seen many times. V and J are TRBV2 and TRBJ2-7; D ambiguous. Germline loops: CDR1 SNHLY, CDR2 FYNNEI. The length of the CDR3 is 11 residues. V was shortened by 4 bases and J by 10 bases, with 11 bases between the two germline ends. The CDR3 spells CASSADPGQYF. CDR3 nucleotide sequence: TGTGCCAGCAGTGCGGATCCCGGACAGTACTTC.

Concerning this clonotype itself: This may stem from a read error, because a much larger clone lies one nucleotide away. The genes are TRBV4-1 and TRBJ2-1; the D gene is possibly TRBD2 (6 bases). Germline V gene lookup returns CDR1 MGHRA and CDR2 YSYEKL. The CDR3 totals 15 residues. The V and J ends lost 11 bases and 5 bases respectively, with 22 bases between them. The CDR3 protein is CAGTRDRLANNEQFF. CDR3 nucleotides: TGCGCCGGCACTCGGGACCGGCTAGCGAACAATGAGCAGTTCTTC.

This rearrangement joins TRBV2 to TRBJ2-7; 9 bases are shared with TRBD1. The CDR3 sequence is 16 residues long. Germline CDR1 reads SNHLY; CDR2 reads FYNNEI. Losses at the gene ends were 10 bases for V and 0 bases for J; bases not matched to a gene: 13. In DNA, the CDR3 is TGTGCCAACATGCCGGGACAGGGAAAAGGCTCCTACGAGCAGTACTTC. This codes for CANMPGQGKGSYEQYF.

This clonotype occurred many times. This rearrangement joins TRBV20-1 to TRBJ1-5; D remains unclear. Germline V CDR1 and CDR2: DFQATT, SNEGSKA (reference sequence). Trimming stripped 5 bases from V and 13 bases from J, with 15 bases between. The CDR3 has 11 amino acids. The CDR3 sequence: CSAGHGQVQHF. The CDR3 nucleotides read TGCAGTGCTGGGCACGGGCAGGTTCAGCATTTT.

This clonotype was counted only a few times. The rearrangement uses TRBV2 and TRBJ1-2, with a weak D call TRBD1 (5 bases). CDR1 and CDR2 (germline): SNHLY, FYNNEI. The CDR3 covers 12 residues. Trimming removed 8 bases at V and 4 bases at J, with 11 bases between. The CDR3 nucleotides are TGTGCCAGCGCGGGACCCAGCTATGGCTACACCTTC. This gives the protein CASAGPSYGYTF.

Ten or more counts support this clonotype. The chain links TRBV28 to TRBJ2-1, with D uncertain. V lost 2 bases and J lost 10, with 6 bases in between. The CDR3 extends over 11 amino acids. Germline lookup yields CDR1 MDHEN and CDR2 SYDVKM. The CDR3 loop reads CASSLRREQFF. DNA for the CDR3: TGTGCCAGCAGTTTACGAAGGGAGCAGTTCTTC.

This clonotype was picked up a small number of times. This sequence joins TRBV20-1 and TRBJ2-7; 9 bases agree with TRBD1. The germline V gene encodes CDR1 DFQATT and CDR2 SNEGSKA (reference sequence). The CDR3 spans 15 residues. V lost 8 bases, J lost 0 bases, and 11 bases stayed unmatched. The CDR3 bases are TGCAGTACTCTACAGGGGGCCCTCCCCTCCTACGAGCAGTACTTC. Protein: CSTLQGALPSYEQYF.

This clonotype occurred a few times. The chain uses TRBV7-3 and TRBJ1-2, with TRBD1 matching over 7 bases. This CDR3 is 14 amino acids long. Germline V gives CDR1 SGHTA, CDR2 FQGTGA. Germline trimming cut 5 bases from V and 4 bases from J; bases unmatched to any gene: 7. CDR3 sequence (DNA): TGTGCCAGCAGCCCATCAGGGGGGGGCTATGGCTACACCTTC. Its translation is CASSPSGGGYGYTF.

This clonotype was counted at least ten times. V is TRBV11-2 and J is TRBJ2-5; 12 bases map to TRBD2. Germline loops: CDR1 SGHAT, CDR2 FQNNGV. J was trimmed by 4 bases and V by 4 bases; bases with no gene match: 4. The CDR3 sequence is 15 residues long. CDR3 sequence (DNA): TGTGCCAGCAGCTCTAGCGGGGGGGCCGCAGAGACCCAGTACTTC. Residues: CASSSSGGAAETQYF.

The chain joins TRBV11-2 to TRBJ2-1; D is perhaps TRBD2 (6 bases). Trimming removed 2 bases from V and 5 bases from J, with 16 bases in between. The CDR3 runs to 16 residues. Germline-derived CDR1 and CDR2 are SGHAT and FQNNGV. The chain's CDR3 is CASSLIGSGVNNEQFF. The CDR3 bases are TGTGCCAGCAGCTTAATTGGGTCGGGAGTTAACAATGAGCAGTTCTTC. Supplemented by reference TRBV11-2 and TRBJ2-1, the full variable domain reads EAGVAQSPRYKIIEKRQSVAFWCNPISGHATLYWYQQILGQGPKLLIQFQNNGVVDDSQLPKDRFSAERLKGVDSTLKIQPAKLEDSAVYLCASSLIGSGVNNEQFFGPGTRLTVL.

This clonotype turned up a few times. The rearrangement uses TRBV11-2 and TRBJ2-1, with D perhaps being TRBD1 or TRBD2 (7 bases each). This CDR3 is built from 14 residues. V was trimmed by 2 bases and J by 6 bases, leaving 11 bases between them. In germline, CDR1 is SGHAT, CDR2 FQNNGV. The CDR3 loop reads CASSLSGTVNEQFF. CDR3 sequence (DNA): TGTGCCAGCAGCTTAAGCGGGACAGTCAATGAGCAGTTCTTC.

This clonotype was recorded at least ten times. The rearrangement links TRBV28 to TRBJ2-2; D gene uncertain. Germline CDR1 is MDHEN and CDR2 is SYDVKM. The CDR3 length is 16 residues. Trimming took 3 bases from V and 5 from J, leaving 16 bases between them. The CDR3 DNA follows: TGTGCCAGCAGTTTCCCCGGGCAGAAAAAGACCGGGGAGCTGTTTTTT. Amino acid sequence: CASSFPGQKKTGELFF.

The rearrangement links TRBV12-3 or TRBV12-4 to TRBJ2-1; 10 bases agree with TRBD2. The trim removed 3 bases at V and 4 bases at J, leaving 3 bases unmatched. This CDR3 has 15 residues. The CDR3 DNA is TGTGCCAGCAGTTTCCTAGCGGGAGTTTACAATGAGCAGTTCTTC. It yields the protein CASSFLAGVYNEQFF.

This clonotype was recorded many times. This sequence joins TRBV25-1 and TRBJ2-7, with 10 bases aligning to TRBD2. CDR3 size: 18 residues. With 0 bases clipped from V and 1 base from J, the junction kept 9 bases outside the gene matches. Germline lookup yields CDR1 MGHDK and CDR2 SYGVNS. The CDR3 protein is CASSEYWLAGEGSYEQYF. The CDR3 DNA reads TGTGCCAGCAGTGAATATTGGCTAGCGGGAGAGGGGTCCTACGAGCAGTACTTC.

The V call is TRBV29-1, the J call TRBJ2-5, with D unresolved. Deletions cut 5 bases from V and 3 bases from J, with 4 bases between. The CDR3 contains 10 residues. Germline lookup yields CDR1 SQVTM and CDR2 ANQGSEA. CDR3: CSVWKETQYF. The DNA for the CDR3 is TGCAGCGTTTGGAAAGAGACCCAGTACTTC.

The V and J genes are TRBV20-1 and TRBJ2-5; unclear D gene. The CDR3 sequence is 15 residues long. Trimming left V 6 bases short and J 2 bases short, with 19 bases between. Germline V gene data show CDR1 as DFQATT and CDR2 as SNEGSKA (reference sequence). CDR3 sequence reads: CSAGNVITVQETQYF. The CDR3 DNA follows: TGCAGTGCCGGTAACGTTATCACGGTTCAAGAGACCCAGTACTTC.

This clonotype was detected many times. The chain joins TRBV5-6 to TRBJ2-2, with 7 bases lining up with TRBD1. This CDR3 contains 15 residues. Trimming took 4 bases from V and 0 from J; bases not matched to a gene: 3. Germline values: CDR1 SGHDT, CDR2 YYEEEE. CDR3 DNA: TGTGCCAGCAGCCGGGGACAGACGAACACCGGGGAGCTGTTTTTT. Its translation: CASSRGQTNTGELFF.

This rearrangement joins TRBV24-1 to TRBJ1-1, with a tentative D call TRBD1 (5 bases). The CDR3 is made up of 14 amino acids. CDR1 and CDR2 from the germline V gene are KGHDR and SFDVKD. Trimming pared 6 bases from V and 0 bases from J, leaving 10 bases between. The CDR3 DNA sequence: TGTGCCACCAGTCCAGGGCCGCTGAACACTGAAGCTTTCTTT. This encodes CATSPGPLNTEAFF.

This clonotype appeared many times. CDR3 coding DNA: TGTGCCAGCAGCCAATCTAGCGGGGGAGCCTACAATGAGCAGTTCTTC. Translated, it gives CASSQSSGGAYNEQFF. V is TRBV7-3 and J is TRBJ2-1; 10 nucleotides line up with TRBD2. After removal of 5 bases from V and 2 bases from J, the junction contained 6 bases not matched to a gene. The CDR3 loop spans 16 amino acids. Per germline, CDR1 SGHTA and CDR2 FQGTGA. Drawing the rest from reference TRBV7-3 and TRBJ2-1, the complete variable domain is GAGVSQTPSNKVTEKGKYVELRCDPISGHTALYWYRQSLGQGPEFLIYFQGTGAADDSGLPNDRFFAVRPEGSVSTLKIQRTERGDSAVYLCASSQSSGGAYNEQFFGPGTRLTVL.

The chain joins TRBV7-9 to TRBJ1-1; weak D call: TRBD1 (5 bases). In germline, CDR1 is SEHNR, CDR2 FQNEAQ (reference sequence). The CDR3 loop spans 14 amino acids. Trimming took 1 base from V and 4 from J, leaving 10 bases between them. DNA for the CDR3: TGTGCCAGCAGCTTAGGGCAGGGTTTCACTGAAGCTTTCTTT. Its translation is CASSLGQGFTEAFF.

The table lists this clonotype with many counts. This chain connects TRBV6-5 to TRBJ1-5; D is ambiguous. The V and J ends lost 0 bases and 7 bases respectively, with 13 bases between them. This CDR3 region has 15 residues. Germline CDR1 reads MNHEY; CDR2 reads SVGAGI. The CDR3 sequence: CASSYSRVAGQPQHF. The CDR3 DNA reads as TGTGCCAGCAGTTACTCGCGGGTGGCGGGGCAGCCCCAGCATTTT.

This clonotype was observed a handful of times. The chain joins TRBV24-1 to TRBJ2-5, with a possible D match to TRBD1 (6 bases). This CDR3 has 14 residues. V lost 8 bases and J lost 2, with 14 bases in between. Germline V lookup: CDR1 KGHDR, CDR2 SFDVKD. In DNA form, the CDR3 reads TGTGCCACCACCCAAGGGGACACTCAAGAGACCCAGTACTTC. Residues: CATTQGDTQETQYF.

This clonotype was observed a few times. The V gene is TRBV4-3, the J gene TRBJ1-4; 7 bases align to TRBD1. Germline CDR1 and CDR2: LGHNA and YSLEER. J was trimmed by 4 bases and V by 4 bases; bases with no gene match: 12. The CDR3 has 17 residues. The CDR3 nucleotides read TGCGCCAGCAGCCGCCAAAGGAAGACAGGGATTAATGAAAAACTGTTTTTT. It translates to CASSRQRKTGINEKLFF.

The chain has TRBV7-2 and TRBJ1-2; D unresolved. The germline gives CDR1 SGHTA, CDR2 FQGNSA. V was clipped by 0 bases and J by 8 bases, with 16 bases between them. The CDR3 sequence is 15 residues long. The CDR3: CASSLATQQSGGYTF. CDR3 coding DNA: TGTGCCAGCAGCTTAGCCACTCAGCAATCAGGAGGCTACACCTTC.

V usage is TRBV7-2 and J usage is TRBJ2-5; possibly TRBD2 for D (5 bases). CDR1 and CDR2 (germline): SGHTA, FQGNSA. V was shortened by 1 base and J by 2 bases, with 8 bases between the two germline ends. The CDR3 totals 14 residues. The CDR3 reads CASSLEGGQETQYF. As DNA, the CDR3 is TGTGCCAGCAGCTTAGAGGGCGGGCAAGAGACCCAGTACTTC.

This clonotype was picked up one time. Likely a read error: the CDR3 ends without its conserved phenylalanine or tryptophan. The DNA is omitted, as the CDR3 cannot be located on it reliably, and the CDR3 follows TCRdb's listing. J is TRBJ1-4 and V is TRBV5-1. The CDR3 has 11 amino acids, counting both end residues. The germline V gene has CDR1 SGHRS and CDR2 YFSETQ. The CDR3 is CASSSRIGEPR.

The chain uses TRBV9 and TRBJ1-1; D possibly corresponds to TRBD1 (5 bases). The CDR3 consists of 14 residues. Germline-derived CDR1 and CDR2 are SGDLS and YYNGEE. The V and J ends lost 2 bases and 0 bases respectively, with 8 bases between them. CDR3 amino acids: CASSVGHMNTEAFF. CDR3 DNA: TGTGCCAGCAGCGTTGGACATATGAACACTGAAGCTTTCTTT. Variable domain in full (rest from reference TRBV9 and TRBJ1-1): DSGVTQTPKHLITATGQRVTLRCSPRSGDLSVYWYQQSLDQGLQFLIQYYNGEERAKGNILERFSAQQFPDLHSELNLSSLELGDSALYFCASSVGHMNTEAFFGQGTRLTVV.

This clonotype occurred a few times. One junction end disagrees with the germline gene, perhaps due to a read error. This chain uses TRBV12-3 or TRBV12-4 with TRBJ2-5; D unresolved. The CDR3 sequence is 12 residues long. The CDR3 DNA reads TGTGCCAGCAGTTTACCGGGTCTCGACCCGACTTTC. Translated, it gives CASSLPGLDPTF.

This clonotype was detected many times. The chain combines TRBV7-6 with TRBJ2-1; D not resolved. This CDR3 spans 14 amino acids. Germline V lookup: CDR1 SGHVS, CDR2 FNYEAQ. The germline V and J ends were trimmed by 4 bases and 1 base, with 8 bases remaining between them. This CDR3 is CASSSAGSYNEQFF. Written as DNA, the CDR3 is TGTGCCAGCAGCTCAGCCGGATCCTACAATGAGCAGTTCTTC.